This TCR beta chain emerged from a study of blood T cell repertoires in COVID-19. The CDR3 spans 14 residues. The germline V gene has CDR1 SGDLS and CDR2 YYNGEE. V lost 0 bases and J lost 1, with 7 bases in between. TCRdb's table, derived via immunoSEQ multiplex PCR, lists solely in-frame clones and lacks some. The sample includes roughly 100,000 clones, roughly 81% of them seen just once. The chain couples TRBV9 to TRBJ1-1; D may be TRBD1 (5 bases). The origin of this receptor is a man aged 40-55 years with active or convalescent COVID-19. Sequenced input: peripheral blood. The CDR3 sequence is CASSVGGENTEAFF. The CDR3 DNA is TGTGCCAGCAGCGTAGGGGGGGAGAACACTGAAGCTTTCTTT.